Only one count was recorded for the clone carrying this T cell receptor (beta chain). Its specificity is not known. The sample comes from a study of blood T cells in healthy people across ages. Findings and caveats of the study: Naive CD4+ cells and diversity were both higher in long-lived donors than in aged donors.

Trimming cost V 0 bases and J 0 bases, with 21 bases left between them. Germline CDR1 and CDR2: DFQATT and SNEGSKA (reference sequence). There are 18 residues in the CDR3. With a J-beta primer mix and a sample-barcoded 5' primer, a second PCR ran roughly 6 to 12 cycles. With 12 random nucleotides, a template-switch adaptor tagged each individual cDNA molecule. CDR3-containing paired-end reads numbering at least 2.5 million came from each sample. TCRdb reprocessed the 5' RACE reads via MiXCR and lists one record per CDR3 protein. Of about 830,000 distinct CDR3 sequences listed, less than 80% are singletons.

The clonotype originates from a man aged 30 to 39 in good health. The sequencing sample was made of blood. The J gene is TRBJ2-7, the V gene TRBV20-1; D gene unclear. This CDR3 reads CSARDLPSNIHYSYEQYF. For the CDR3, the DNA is TGCAGTGCTAGAGATCTCCCATCCAATATCCACTACTCCTACGAGCAGTACTTC.